The T cell receptor (beta chain) described here comes from a study of T cells in Graves' hyperthyroidism and ophthalmopathy. This clonotype was seen repeatedly, ten times or more. Its antigen is unidentified. The study, taken as a whole, reports: A model of 13 V-J pairs discriminated ophthalmopathy from stable hyperthyroidism.

RNA transcripts served as the template for amplifying TCR beta CDR3 regions. TCR CDR3 regions were first amplified by RT-PCR with HTBI primers. TCRdb used MiXCR to reprocess the multiplex PCR reads, holding one entry per CDR3 protein. The profile shows 490,000 or so distinct CDR3 sequences, around 16% of them singletons. The CDR3 runs 13 residues. The germline gives CDR1 SGHTA, CDR2 FQGNSA. V gave up 5 bases and J gave up 2 bases, with 8 bases separating them. The chain couples TRBV7-2 to TRBJ2-3; D remains unclear. The TCR originated in a woman in her twenties or thirties with Graves' ophthalmopathy. Specimen: blood. For the CDR3, the DNA is TGTGCCAGCAGCCCGCACTACACAGATACGCAGTATTTT. Its protein product is CASSPHYTDTQYF.